This T cell receptor (beta chain) was retrieved from a study of PD-1 blockade in classical Hodgkin lymphoma. General study results and limits: Baseline diversity in complete responders resembled that of newly diagnosed patients.

The table lists this clone with a few counts. Antigen: not known. The V gene's germline CDR1 is SGHNT and CDR2 YENEEA. Trimming stripped 1 base from V and 2 bases from J, with 9 bases between. This CDR3 is built from 14 residues. In every patient, relapse followed autologous stem cell transplantation, while exposure to brentuximab vedotin differed. The repertoire was sequenced with immunoSEQ multiplex PCR; TCRdb's copy has only in-frame clones and lacks some. The data contain about 15,000 clones, approximately 80% of them seen just once; the ten biggest clones take up about two fifths. The sequence was obtained from a human donor with classical Hodgkin lymphoma. The chain employs TRBV11-3 and TRBJ2-7; D unclear. Source: peripheral blood mononuclear cells (PBMCs), taken before the second cycle of nivolumab. The CDR3 DNA follows: TGTGCCAGCAGCTTAGGCGGCAGTACCTACGAGCAGTACTTC. Residues: CASSLGGSTYEQYF. Variable domain in full (rest from reference TRBV11-3 and TRBJ2-7): EAGVVQSPRYKIIEKKQPVAFWCNPISGHNTLYWYLQNLGQGPELLIRYENEEAVDDSQLPKDRFSAERLKGVDSTLKIQPAELGDSAVYLCASSLGGSTYEQYFGPGTRLTVT.